One sample yielded the 7 T cell receptor beta chains listed below, sequenced in a study. TCRdb used MiXCR to reprocess the RT-PCR reads, holding one entry per CDR3 protein. The repertoire includes around 700,000 distinct CDR3 sequences, approximately 15% of them detected once, and 3.6% sits in the top ten. The specimen was memory CD4+ T cells from blood. The receptors were gathered from a female donor in good health, serving as a healthy control.

V usage is TRBV20-1 and J usage is TRBJ1-1; D unresolved. CDR1 and CDR2 from the germline V gene are DFQATT and SNEGSKA (reference sequence). Between the trimmed V and J ends, which lost 6 bases and 4 bases, there was a span of 15 bases. The CDR3 spans 13 residues. CDR3 in DNA: TGCAGTGCCAATACTGGAAGGACCACTGAAGCTTTCTTT. It translates to CSANTGRTTEAFF.

The table lists this clonotype with many counts. The rearrangement links TRBV24-1 to TRBJ2-5; tentatively, D is TRBD1 or TRBD2 (5 bases each). The CDR3 sequence is 13 residues long. V was pared by 4 bases and J by 1 base, with 6 bases between. Germline lookup yields CDR1 KGHDR and CDR2 SFDVKD. The CDR3 nucleotides read TGTGCCACCAGTGACGGGGCCCAAGAGACCCAGTACTTC. This sequence encodes CATSDGAQETQYF.

This clonotype was picked up many times. The V and J genes are TRBV12-3 or TRBV12-4 and TRBJ2-1; D gene unclear. V was trimmed by 6 bases and J by 4 bases, leaving 7 bases between them. The CDR3 has 12 residues. CDR3 sequence (DNA): TGTGCCAGCAGACGAGAGTACAATGAGCAGTTCTTC. Translating it yields CASRREYNEQFF.

This clonotype came up a few times. This sequence joins TRBV24-1 and TRBJ2-3, with 16 bases identical to TRBD2. Germline CDR1 reads KGHDR; CDR2 reads SFDVKD. Germline trimming cut 7 bases from V and 1 base from J; bases unmatched to any gene: 4. The CDR3 length is 17 residues. CDR3 in DNA: TGTGCCACCAGGGGACTAGCGGGAGGGGGAGGCACAGATACGCAGTATTTT. Residues: CATRGLAGGGGTDTQYF.

J is TRBJ2-3 and V is TRBV5-6; D is unclear. This CDR3 has 15 amino acids. Between the trimmed V and J ends, which lost 4 bases and 4 bases, there was a span of 16 bases. Germline V gene data show CDR1 as SGHDT and CDR2 as YYEEEE. CDR3 nucleotide sequence: TGTGCCAGCAGCCCCCCTCGGAGCGTCCCAGATACGCAGTATTTT. It specifies CASSPPRSVPDTQYF.

The table lists this clonotype with a few counts. The chain employs TRBV12-3 or TRBV12-4 and TRBJ2-1; no reliable D call. This CDR3 has 11 amino acids. Trimming pared 3 bases from V and 10 bases from J, leaving 7 bases between. CDR3 sequence (DNA): TGTGCCAGCAGTTTTTTCGCGGAGCAGTTCTTC. Translated: CASSFFAEQFF.

This clonotype was counted many times. The chain has TRBV24-1 and TRBJ1-1; 9 nucleotides match TRBD1. Germline V CDR1 and CDR2: KGHDR, SFDVKD. J lost 1 base, V lost 4 bases, and 3 bases had no gene match. The CDR3 has 15 amino acids. In DNA form, the CDR3 reads TGTGCCACCAGTGACCCGACAGGGGGGAACACTGAAGCTTTCTTT. It specifies CATSDPTGGNTEAFF.